These T cell receptor beta chains were read from a single sample in a study of T cells in Graves' hyperthyroidism and ophthalmopathy. TCRdb reprocessed the multiplex PCR reads with MiXCR, giving one entry per CDR3 protein. The table has some 350,000 distinct CDR3 sequences, roughly an eighth seen once. The source material was blood. These receptors were obtained from a woman aged 35 to 49 with Graves' ophthalmopathy. CDR3s include the opening cysteine and the closing phenylalanine or tryptophan. The D gene is left open where the match is weak. The size of a clone is reported for some rows only, either as once, few or many, or as a class for expanded clones.

clone_size	d_call	v_call	j_call	cdr3_nt	cdr3_aa
many	TRBD2	TRBV15	TRBJ2-5	TGTGCCACCAGCAGAGATGGTTATAGCGGGGTGTTGGAGTACTTC	CATSRDGYSGVLEYF
many	NA	TRBV19	TRBJ1-2	TGTGCCAGTAGAGACAGTCTAGGTCCCATCGGCTACACCTTC	CASRDSLGPIGYTF
many	NA	TRBV7-9	TRBJ1-4	TGTGCCAGCAGCTTAAGGATCGAAAAACTGTTTTTT	CASSLRIEKLFF
many	TRBD2	TRBV7-2	TRBJ2-7	TGTGCCAGCAGCGCGGGACTAGCGGTATACGAGCAGTACTTC	CASSAGLAVYEQYF
few	TRBD1	TRBV6-9	TRBJ2-7	TGTGCCGGCAGTTACAGGACAGGGGGATATGCCTACGAGCAGTACTTC	CAGSYRTGGYAYEQYF
many	NA	TRBV28	TRBJ2-7	TGTGCCAGCGACTACAGGTTCGGGGCCTCTAGCTACGAGCAGTACTTC	CASDYRFGASSYEQYF
NA	NA	TRBV13	TRBJ1-4	TGTGCCAGCAGCGTCCAAGACCCCAGGGAAACTAATGAAAAACTGTTTTTT	CASSVQDPRETNEKLFF
many	NA	TRBV6-5	TRBJ1-1	TGTGCCAGCAGTTACCGAACAAAATACACTGAAGCTTTCTTT	CASSYRTKYTEAFF
NA	NA	TRBV7-9	TRBJ2-7	TGTGCCAGCAGCTCACCACGCGGGGCCGAGCAGTACTTC	CASSSPRGAEQYF
many	NA	TRBV20-1	TRBJ1-4	TGCAGTGCTCTGACGCAGGGGAGGTCTAATGAAAAACTGTTTTTT	CSALTQGRSNEKLFF
few	NA	TRBV6-1	TRBJ2-4	TGTGCCAGCTCAGGGGGCTTGGGTAGCGGGGTCAAAAACATTCAGTACTTC	CASSGGLGSGVKNIQYF
few	TRBD2	TRBV12-3/TRBV12-4	TRBJ2-7	TGTGCCAGCAGTCATAGCGGGTTGACTAGCGGGGTGGACGAGCAGTACTTC	CASSHSGLTSGVDEQYF
few	TRBD1	TRBV3-1	TRBJ1-1	TGTGCCAGCAGCCAAGTTAGGACAGGGGGAACTGAAGCTTTCTTT	CASSQVRTGGTEAFF
many	NA	TRBV2	TRBJ2-2	TGTGCCAGCAGGGTGGGGGCCTTAAACACCGGGGAGCTGTTTTTT	CASRVGALNTGELFF
many	TRBD1	TRBV27	TRBJ1-4	TGTGCCAGCAGACCTTCCGGGACAGGGAATGAAAAACTGTTTTTT	CASRPSGTGNEKLFF
many	NA	TRBV28	TRBJ2-2	TGTGCCAGCAGTTTAATCTATGCCGGGGAGCTGTTTTTT	CASSLIYAGELFF
many	NA	TRBV5-1	TRBJ1-1	TGCGCCAGCAGCTTGGACTTAGGCAGCTCTGAAGCTTTCTTT	CASSLDLGSSEAFF
NA	NA	TRBV27	TRBJ2-7	TGTGCCAGCGCCCCCGGATTAGTTTCCTACGAGCAGTACTTC	CASAPGLVSYEQYF
many	NA	TRBV6-1	TRBJ2-7	TGTGCCAGCAGTCACGGACACGGCATGACCTACGAGCAGTACTTC	CASSHGHGMTYEQYF
many	TRBD2	TRBV6-1	TRBJ2-2	TGTGCCAGCAGGATCCAGACTAGCAGTACCGGGGAGCTGTTTTTT	CASRIQTSSTGELFF
NA	TRBD1	TRBV20-1	TRBJ1-4	TGCAGTGCTTCCAGGGGGCCAGGAGCTAATGAAAAACTGTTTTTT	CSASRGPGANEKLFF
few	NA	TRBV7-9	TRBJ2-3	TGTGCCAGCAGGGACATTACAGATACGCAGTATTTT	CASRDITDTQYF
many	TRBD1	TRBV3-1	TRBJ2-5	TGTGCCAGCAGAGATTCAGGGGGCAAGGAGACCCAGTACTTC	CASRDSGGKETQYF
many	TRBD1	TRBV20-1	TRBJ1-4	TGCAGTGCTCCACGACAGGGGGCGGAAAAACTGTTTTTT	CSAPRQGAEKLFF
few	NA	TRBV12-3/TRBV12-4	TRBJ1-6	TGTGCCAGCAGTTTGGGGGGAGTACGTTCACCCCTCCACTTT	CASSLGGVRSPLHF
many	NA	TRBV3-1	TRBJ1-1	TGTGCCAGCAGCCAAGGCCGGGGGAGGAGGTCTGAAGCTTTCTTT	CASSQGRGRRSEAFF